The clone carrying this T cell receptor beta chain was observed many times. The target antigen is unknown. This entry is derived from a study of T cells in Graves' hyperthyroidism and ophthalmopathy. Using RNA transcripts as the source, TCR beta CDR3 regions were amplified. First-round RT-PCR of the TCR CDR3 relied on the HTBI primer set. TCRdb re-analysed the multiplex PCR reads in MiXCR, keeping a single row per CDR3 protein. The repertoire holds 490,000 or so distinct CDR3 sequences, with 15% to 20% as singletons. A roughly 9.7 ml volume of fresh peripheral blood provided the PBMCs. V lost 1 base to trimming and J lost 0 bases, with 8 bases between them. CDR3 length equals 15 residues. Germline assignment: CDR1 SGHTA and CDR2 FQGNSA. Study-level points and caveats: Ophthalmopathy was distinguished from stable hyperthyroidism by 13 V-J signatures. Blood also contained most expanded thyroid clonotypes above 0.001.

This receptor was taken from a man aged 35 to 55 with Graves' ophthalmopathy. The chain is built from TRBV7-2 and TRBJ2-3; no clear D gene. Material for sequencing was blood. The CDR3 DNA is TGTGCCAGCAGCTTAGGGCTGGGTAGCACAGATACGCAGTATTTT. It is translated as CASSLGLGSTDTQYF.